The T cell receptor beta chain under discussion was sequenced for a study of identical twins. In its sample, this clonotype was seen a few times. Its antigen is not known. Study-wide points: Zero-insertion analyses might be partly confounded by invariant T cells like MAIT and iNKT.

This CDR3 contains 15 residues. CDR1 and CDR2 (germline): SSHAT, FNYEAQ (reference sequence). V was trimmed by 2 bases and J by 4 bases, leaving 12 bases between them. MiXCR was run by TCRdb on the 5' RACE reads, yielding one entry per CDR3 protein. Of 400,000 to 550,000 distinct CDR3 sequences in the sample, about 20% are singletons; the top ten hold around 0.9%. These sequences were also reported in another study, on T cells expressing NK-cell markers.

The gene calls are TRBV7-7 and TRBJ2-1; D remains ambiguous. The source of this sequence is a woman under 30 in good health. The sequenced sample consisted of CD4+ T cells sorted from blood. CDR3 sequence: CASSLNFIGYNEQFF. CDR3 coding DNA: TGTGCCAGCAGCTTAAACTTTATCGGTTACAATGAGCAGTTCTTC. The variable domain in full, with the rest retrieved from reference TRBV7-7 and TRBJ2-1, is GAGVSQSPRYKVTKRGQDVTLRCDPISSHATLYWYQQALGQGPEFLTYFNYEAQPDKSGLPSDRFSAERPEGSISTLTIQRTEQRDSAMYRCASSLNFIGYNEQFFGPGTRLTVL.